This is a list of T cell receptor beta chains from one sample in a study of cytomegalovirus exposure and HLA in healthy donors. The protocol was immunoSEQ multiplex PCR, while the TCRdb copy is restricted to in-frame clones and leaves out a portion. The sample includes 140,000 to 150,000 clones, 65% to 80% seen only once; the top ten take less than 5%. Sequencing was performed on PBMCs. Source of these receptors: a male donor in good health and CMV-seronegative. Both conserved end residues are part of each CDR3.

j_call v_call cdr3_aa
- TRBV29-1 CSVLGHPYEQYF
TRBJ2-7 TRBV2 CASSGTGRTSGKSYEQYF
TRBJ2-6 TRBV7-9 CASSSNPGSGANVLTF
TRBJ2-1 TRBV9 CASSHETSGNNEQFF
TRBJ2-3 TRBV9 CASSVEGLALSTDTQYF
TRBJ2-3 TRBV4-3 CASSQAERGATDTQYF
TRBJ2-7 TRBV11-2 CASSLGGGQGYEQYF
TRBJ2-1 TRBV4-2 CAAHGDTSYNEQFF
TRBJ1-3 TRBV7-8 CASSLGTGGNTIYF
TRBJ2-2 TRBV5-1 CASSLAGPDGTTVTNTGELFF
TRBJ2-4 TRBV4-1 CASSHTAGGWGNIQYF
TRBJ2-5 TRBV6-6 CASRLSGEETQYF
TRBJ2-3 TRBV7-2 CASSLGPGQGTDTQYF
TRBJ1-5 TRBV30 CAWGASSNQPQHF
TRBJ2-1 TRBV27 CASSPGGLAGALGRDNEQFF
TRBJ1-1 TRBV7-9 CASSIRADTEAFF
TRBJ1-2 TRBV23-1 CASSQAGGTYGYTF
TRBJ2-4 TRBV4-3 CASSRGQGGGKAKNIQYF
TRBJ1-3 TRBV9 CASSVRQGFSGNTIYF
TRBJ2-3 TRBV6-4 CASSDAGGPDTQYF
TRBJ1-2 TRBV5-1 CASSQDRASGYTF
TRBJ2-3 TRBV11-2 CASSSPIAGGSTDTQYF
TRBJ2-7 TRBV6-1 CASRQGRLGYEQYF
TRBJ1-1 TRBV7-7 CASSFWAGGWNTEAFF
TRBJ1-1 TRBV4-1 CASSQEGQGRGNTEAFF
TRBJ1-2 TRBV7-9 CASSLGQGYGYTF
TRBJ1-1 TRBV5-1 CASSLEGQMNTEAFF
TRBJ2-7 TRBV27 CASSLSTYGGAYYEQYF
TRBJ2-7 TRBV6-5 CATCKERGGEQYF
TRBJ2-3 TRBV5-4 CASSSSRTDTQYF
TRBJ2-7 TRBV27 CASSAGQFSYEQYF